The T cell receptor beta chain described here comes from a study of regulatory T cells in long-lasting Graves disease. As to this clonotype: Its cognate antigen is unknown. Relative to the germline gene, one junction end is altered; a read error may explain this.

Overall study findings and caveats: Persistent Graves' patients had lower TCR diversity than newly diagnosed ones. When disease was persistent, TRBV28, TRBJ1-2 and TRBJ2-5 were the favored segments. Accuracy was possibly reduced by small sample size.

Regarding time point: newly diagnosed GD, antithyroid drugs for less than 3 months. The TCR library was made from RNA that had been extracted from PBMCs in TRIzol. The germline V gene encodes CDR1 KGHDR and CDR2 SFDVKD. The CDR3 has 14 residues. According to the study, TCR beta libraries were built with iRepertoire HTBI primers and CDR3-region Arm-PCR. TCRdb reprocessed the multiplex PCR reads with MiXCR, giving one entry per CDR3 protein. The profile shows 450,000 to 600,000 distinct CDR3 sequences, approximately 15% of them singletons. This sample also appeared in a second study, on T cells in Graves' hyperthyroidism and ophthalmopathy. That investigation notes: In simple terms, a model built on 13 V-J features told ophthalmopathy apart from stable hyperthyroidism.

The V call is TRBV24-1, the J call TRBJ2-3; possible D gene TRBD1, 5 bases. This specimen consisted of peripheral blood mononuclear cells (PBMCs), obtained at new diagnosis, from a patient treated with antithyroid drugs. This TCR was recovered from a man between 25 and 39 years old with Graves disease. CDR3 region: CATSPGPNTDTRYF. CDR3 DNA sequence: TGTGCCACCAGTCCAGGGCCTAACACAGATACGCGGTATTTT.